These 31 T cell receptor beta chains share one sample of origin, sequenced in a study of cytomegalovirus exposure and HLA in healthy donors. A multiplex PCR was run with 60 Vbeta primers and 13 Jbeta primers. Sequencing used immunoSEQ multiplex PCR; TCRdb keeps in-frame clones, though not all of them. The sample has fewer than 200,000 clones, roughly 76% seen once. The sample consisted of PBMCs. The receptors come from a man in his fifties or sixties in good health and CMV-seronegative.

The chain links TRBV28 to TRBJ2-1, with D possibly matching TRBD2 (5 bases). Deletions cut 7 bases from V and 8 bases from J, with 9 bases between. The CDR3 contains 11 residues. Looked up from germline, CDR1 is MDHEN and CDR2 is SYDVKM. Here the CDR3 reads CASNGADEQFF. For the CDR3, the DNA is TGTGCCAGCAACGGAGCGGATGAGCAGTTCTTC.

As regards this clone: At one boundary the junction diverges from the germline segment, which might be a read error. The rearrangement uses TRBV6-1 and TRBJ2-3; 15 nucleotides match TRBD2. Germline CDR1 is MNHNS and CDR2 is SASEGT. This CDR3 region has 13 residues. This chain's CDR3 is CASSTQGLAGGSF. The DNA for the CDR3 is TGTGCCAGCAGTACTCAAGGACTAGCGGGGGGGAGTTTT.

The rearrangement joins TRBV5-4 to TRBJ2-3, with D uncertain. The CDR3 has 16 residues. Germline V gene data show CDR1 as SGHNT and CDR2 as YYREEE (reference sequence). V was clipped by 1 base and J by 0 bases, with 12 bases between them. DNA for the CDR3: TGTGCCAGCAGCTTGAGTAACGCGGCTAGCACAGATACGCAGTATTTT. Protein: CASSLSNAASTDTQYF.

Turning to this clone: This same CDR3 is encoded by further DNA sequences in the sample. The chain recombines TRBV7-9 with TRBJ2-1, with D perhaps TRBD1 (7 bases). CDR1 is SEHNR, CDR2 FQNEAQ, per germline (reference sequence). Trimming pared 5 bases from V and 6 bases from J, leaving 14 bases between. This CDR3 has 14 residues. The CDR3, as DNA: TGTGCCAGCAGCCCTCGCAGGGGGGTCAATGAGCAGTTCTTC. Its protein is CASSPRRGVNEQFF. Combining the CDR3 with reference TRBV7-9 and TRBJ2-1 gives the whole variable domain DTGVSQNPRHKITKRGQNVTFRCDPISEHNRLYWYRQTLGQGPEFLTYFQNEAQLEKSRLLSDRFSAERPKGSFSTLEIQRTEQGDSAMYLCASSPRRGVNEQFFGPGTRLTVL.

CDR3 nucleotides: TGCAGCGTTGACACCCGGGACAGGGGGGAGGCTGGCTACACCTTC. Translation gives CSVDTRDRGEAGYTF. The rearrangement links TRBV29-1 to TRBJ1-2, with 11 bases that match TRBD1. J lost 7 bases, V lost 3 bases, and 10 bases had no gene match. Germline loops: CDR1 SQVTM, CDR2 ANQGSEA. This CDR3 has 15 residues. The variable domain in full, completed from reference TRBV29-1 and TRBJ1-2, reads SAVISQKPSRDICQRGTSLTIQCQVDSQVTMMFWYRQQPGQSLTLIATANQGSEATYESGFVIDKFPISRPNLTFSTLTVSNMSPEDSSIYLCSVDTRDRGEAGYTFGSGTRLTVV.

This clone was detected a few times. J is TRBJ1-4 and V is TRBV18; 7 bases are a match to TRBD1. From germline, CDR1 is KGHSH and CDR2 LQKENI. V lost 4 bases, J lost 6 bases, and 8 bases stayed unmatched. The CDR3 runs to 15 residues. The CDR3 here is CASSLGHRGDEKLFF. The DNA of the CDR3 is TGTGCCAGCTCACTCGGGCACAGGGGAGATGAAAAACTGTTTTTT. The full variable domain, in which reference TRBV18 and TRBJ1-4 provide the parts outside the CDR3, is NAGVMQNPRHLVRRRGQEARLRCSPMKGHSHVYWYRQLPEEGLKFMVYLQKENIIDESGMPKERFSAEFPKEGPSILRIQQVVRGDSAAYFCASSLGHRGDEKLFFGSGTQLSVL.

DNA of the CDR3: TGTGCCAGCAGCTTAGGGGCCACGGTCGGGACAGGCTCCTACGAGCAGTACTTC. It yields the protein CASSLGATVGTGSYEQYF. The V gene is TRBV7-9, the J gene TRBJ2-7, with 8 positions matching TRBD1. The V segment lost 1 base and the J segment 0 bases; nucleotides outside the gene matches: 11. The CDR3 spans 18 residues. CDR1 is SEHNR, CDR2 FQNEAQ, per germline (reference sequence).

The V gene is TRBV11-2, the J gene TRBJ2-3; 11 bases fit TRBD2. V gave up 5 bases and J gave up 1 base; unmatched junction bases: 2. The CDR3 runs 15 residues. Germline V gene lookup returns CDR1 SGHAT and CDR2 FQNNGV. The chain's CDR3 is CASSTGLAGTDTQYF. The DNA of the CDR3 is TGTGCCAGCAGCACGGGACTAGCGGGCACAGATACGCAGTATTTT. The full variable domain, rest sourced from reference TRBV11-2 and TRBJ2-3, is EAGVAQSPRYKIIEKRQSVAFWCNPISGHATLYWYQQILGQGPKLLIQFQNNGVVDDSQLPKDRFSAERLKGVDSTLKIQPAKLEDSAVYLCASSTGLAGTDTQYFGPGTRLTVL.

The V gene is TRBV6-1, the J gene TRBJ1-6, with 10 bases that match TRBD1. This CDR3 spans 14 amino acids. With V trimmed by 6 bases and J by 10 bases, 6 bases remained unmatched. The germline CDR1 and CDR2 sequences are MNHNS and SASEGT. CDR3: CASSATGGRSPLHF. The CDR3, as DNA: TGTGCCAGCAGCGCGACAGGGGGCCGCTCACCCCTCCACTTT.

This clone showed up just a few times. The rearrangement uses TRBV4-1 and TRBJ2-2; 7 bases are shared with TRBD1. Per germline, CDR1 MGHRA and CDR2 YSYEKL. Losses at the gene ends were 2 bases for V and 6 bases for J; bases not matched to a gene: 6. The CDR3 runs 15 residues. The CDR3 spells CASSQSGQLSGELFF. In nucleotides, the CDR3 is TGCGCCAGCAGCCAATCGGGACAGTTGTCCGGGGAGCTGTTTTTT.

This clone showed up just a few times. This rearrangement joins TRBV10-2 to TRBJ2-7; D not resolved. V shed 0 bases and J shed 5 bases, with 5 bases lying between them. This CDR3 spans 12 amino acids. In germline, CDR1 is WSHSY, CDR2 SAAADI. The CDR3 DNA follows: TGCGCCAGCAGTGAGTCTTATAACGAGCAGTACTTC. It is translated as CASSESYNEQYF.

This chain links TRBV6-1 with TRBJ2-2, with 10 bases identical to TRBD1. J lost 9 bases, V lost 2 bases, and 12 bases had no gene match. Germline V gene lookup returns CDR1 MNHNS and CDR2 SASEGT. The CDR3 has 17 residues. This chain's CDR3 is CASSEFPGQGPPWELFF. The CDR3 nucleotides read TGTGCCAGCAGTGAATTCCCGGGACAGGGGCCGCCTTGGGAGCTGTTTTTT.

J is TRBJ2-3 and V is TRBV19; TRBD2 matches at 11 bases. Germline V CDR1 and CDR2: LNHDA, SQIVND (reference sequence). This CDR3 is built from 18 residues. With 3 bases clipped from V and 4 bases from J, the junction kept 12 bases outside the gene matches. The CDR3 DNA sequence: TGTGCCAGTAGTATCCTTAGCGGGAGGGTAGGTCGTCCAGATACGCAGTATTTT. It yields the protein CASSILSGRVGRPDTQYF.

This chain uses TRBV27 with TRBJ2-7; D perhaps matches TRBD2 (6 bases). V lost 6 bases and J lost 4, with 13 bases in between. The CDR3 contains 13 residues. Germline loops: CDR1 MNHEY, CDR2 SMNVEV (reference sequence). As DNA, the CDR3 is TGTGCCAGCAGCCCATTGGAGGGGTACGAGCAGTACTTC. It translates to CASSPLEGYEQYF.

V and J are TRBV5-1 and TRBJ1-4; 9 nucleotides line up with TRBD1. The CDR3 is made up of 15 amino acids. V gave up 3 bases and J gave up 7 bases; unmatched junction bases: 7. In germline, CDR1 is SGHRS, CDR2 YFSETQ. In DNA form, the CDR3 reads TGCGCCAGCAGCTCTCTCGGGACAGGGAGTGAAAAACTGTTTTTT. Amino acid sequence: CASSSLGTGSEKLFF. The full variable domain, with the rest looked up from reference TRBV5-1 and TRBJ1-4, is KAGVTQTPRYLIKTRGQQVTLSCSPISGHRSVSWYQQTPGQGLQFLFEYFSETQRNKGNFPGRFSGRQFSNSRSEMNVSTLELGDSALYLCASSSLGTGSEKLFFGSGTQLSVL.

This chain joins TRBV7-3 and TRBJ1-2; D possibly corresponds to TRBD1 (5 bases). V lost 1 base, J lost 4 bases, and 13 bases lay in between. The CDR3 sequence is 15 residues long. Germline CDR1 reads SGHTA; CDR2 reads FQGTGA. CDR3 region: CASSLNAGSGYGYTF. CDR3 coding DNA: TGTGCCAGCAGCTTAAACGCAGGGTCGGGCTATGGCTACACCTTC.

This clone appeared a few times. This chain connects TRBV15 to TRBJ2-7; 8 bases align to TRBD1. CDR1 is LNHNV and CDR2 is YYDKDF in the germline V gene (reference sequence). This CDR3 is 14 amino acids long. V dropped 5 bases and J dropped 0; count of bases not matched to a gene: 3. This CDR3 reads CATSRDRGSYEQYF. CDR3 DNA: TGTGCCACCAGCCGTGACAGGGGCTCCTACGAGCAGTACTTC.

This chain uses TRBV21-1 with TRBJ2-1; the table names TRBD2, a call not compared with the DNA. TRBV21-1 is shown as a pseudogene. The CDR3 runs 16 residues. The CDR3 coding sequence is TGTGCCAGCAACACACGAATAGCCACCGCTGACAATGAGCAGTTCTTC. Translated: CASNTRIATADNEQFF.

This chain connects TRBV5-4 to TRBJ2-3, with D tentatively TRBD1 (6 bases). With 0 bases removed from V and 0 bases from J, the gap between germline ends came to 11 bases. The V gene's germline CDR1 is SGHNT and CDR2 YYREEE (reference sequence). CDR3 length equals 16 residues. The CDR3 DNA reads as TGTGCCAGCAGCTTGGGGGGGCTACCCAGCACAGATACGCAGTATTTT. Its protein product is CASSLGGLPSTDTQYF.

The chain couples TRBV18 to TRBJ1-3, with D perhaps TRBD1 (6 bases). Germline V CDR1 and CDR2: KGHSH, LQKENI. The CDR3 has 17 residues. V lost 3 bases and J lost 3, with 18 bases in between. The CDR3, as DNA: TGTGCCAGCTCACCCTGGACGGCGGGGGGCTTTGGAAACACCATATATTTT. Translating it yields CASSPWTAGGFGNTIYF. The full variable domain, its missing parts supplied by reference TRBV18 and TRBJ1-3, is NAGVMQNPRHLVRRRGQEARLRCSPMKGHSHVYWYRQLPEEGLKFMVYLQKENIIDESGMPKERFSAEFPKEGPSILRIQQVVRGDSAAYFCASSPWTAGGFGNTIYFGEGSWLTVV.

The chain uses TRBV4-1 and TRBJ1-4; TRBD1 matches 7 bases. The CDR3 has 15 amino acids. CDR1 and CDR2 (germline): MGHRA, YSYEKL. V trimming: 2 bases; J trimming: 4 bases; junction bases outside the gene matches: 4. The CDR3, as DNA: TGCGCCAGCAGCCAATTGGGACAGATTAATGAAAAACTGTTTTTT. Translating gives CASSQLGQINEKLFF.

The chain is built from TRBV30 and TRBJ1-1; D remains ambiguous. The V end was cut by 3 bases, the J end by 10 bases, with 18 bases between. The CDR3 is 13 residues long. In germline, CDR1 is GTSNPN, CDR2 SVGIG (reference sequence). DNA for the CDR3: TGTGCCTGGAGGGTCAGCGATTTGGTATCAGCTTTCTTT. It yields the protein CAWRVSDLVSAFF.

This chain links TRBV2 with TRBJ1-4; D is possibly TRBD1 (5 bases). Germline values: CDR1 SNHLY, CDR2 FYNNEI. The CDR3 covers 14 residues. Trimming shortened V by 8 bases and J by 4 bases, and 14 bases separated the two germline ends. The CDR3 loop is CASQGGTGNEKLFF. CDR3 DNA sequence: TGTGCCAGCCAAGGCGGGACGGGTAATGAAAAACTGTTTTTT.

This clone was detected a few times. The rearrangement uses TRBV10-1 and TRBJ2-2; D is unresolved. The CDR3 covers 14 residues. V gave up 0 bases and J gave up 1 base, with 3 bases separating them. Germline V lookup: CDR1 WNHNN, CDR2 SYGVQD (reference sequence). For the CDR3, the DNA is TGCGCCAGCAGTGAGTCCCAGAACACCGGGGAGCTGTTTTTT. Amino acid sequence: CASSESQNTGELFF.

The chain combines TRBV5-1 with TRBJ1-1, with D possibly TRBD1 on 6 matching bases. Germline V CDR1 and CDR2: SGHRS, YFSETQ. The V end lost 2 bases, the J end lost 1 base, and 15 bases lay between the germline ends. The CDR3 is 16 residues long. CDR3 bases: TGCGCCAGCAGCTTAACCACAGGGTATTCGAACACTGAAGCTTTCTTT. Translation gives CASSLTTGYSNTEAFF.

The V and J genes are TRBV10-1 and TRBJ1-1; a possible D gene is TRBD1 (5 bases). The length of the CDR3 is 16 residues. Germline CDR1 reads WNHNN; CDR2 reads SYGVQD (reference sequence). Trimming shortened V by 7 bases and J by 0 bases, and 18 bases separated the two germline ends. The CDR3 region is CASIRFWDFMNTEAFF. DNA of the CDR3: TGCGCCAGCATCCGCTTTTGGGACTTTATGAACACTGAAGCTTTCTTT.

The DNA for the CDR3 is TGTGCCAGCTCACCAGTCCCACAATCCTACGAGCAGTACTTC. It specifies CASSPVPQSYEQYF. The chain combines TRBV18 with TRBJ2-7; D is unresolved. The CDR3 loop spans 14 amino acids. The V gene lost 2 bases and the J gene lost 1 base, with 9 bases spanning the gap. Germline V gene data show CDR1 as KGHSH and CDR2 as LQKENI.

This chain links TRBV10-3 with TRBJ1-1, with D unclear. Trimming removed 3 bases at V and 3 bases at J, with 11 bases between. CDR3 length: 14 amino acids. CDR1 is ENHRY, CDR2 SYGVKD, per germline. This CDR3 reads CAISETGYHTEAFF. For the CDR3, the DNA is TGTGCCATCAGTGAAACCGGGTACCACACTGAAGCTTTCTTT.

The chain has TRBV4-1 and TRBJ1-1; TRBD1 matches at 8 bases. Germline V gene data show CDR1 as MGHRA and CDR2 as YSYEKL. This CDR3 comprises 14 residues. V shed 0 bases, J shed 10 bases, and the junction held 7 bases outside the gene matches. The CDR3 DNA sequence: TGCGCCAGCAGCCAAGATTACAGGGGGTATCGAGCTTTCTTT. As protein: CASSQDYRGYRAFF.

This clone has only a few counts. The rearrangement links TRBV15 to TRBJ2-5, with D tentatively TRBD2 (6 bases). Trimming pared 0 bases from V and 7 bases from J, leaving 12 bases between. This CDR3 has 14 amino acids. Looked up from germline, CDR1 is LNHNV and CDR2 is YYDKDF (reference sequence). CDR3 DNA sequence: TGTGCCACCAGCAGAGAGGGAGGAGGGGCGACCCAGTACTTC. It codes for CATSREGGGATQYF. Variable domain in full (rest from reference TRBV15 and TRBJ2-5): DAMVIQNPRYQVTQFGKPVTLSCSQTLNHNVMYWYQQKSSQAPKLLFHYYDKDFNNEADTPDNFQSRRPNTSFCFLDIRSPGLGDTAMYLCATSREGGGATQYFGPGTRLLVL.

The chain combines TRBV5-4 with TRBJ2-1; TRBD2 might be the D (6 bases). The CDR3 has 15 residues. The germline V gene has CDR1 SGHNT and CDR2 YYREEE (reference sequence). V lost 2 bases and J lost 3, with 12 bases in between. For the CDR3, the DNA is TGTGCCAGCAGCTTCCCGACTAGGCACTACAATGAGCAGTTCTTC. It yields the protein CASSFPTRHYNEQFF.